What follows are 9 T cell receptor beta chains derived from one specimen sequenced in a study of blood T cell repertoires in COVID-19. Only in-frame clones appear in the TCRdb table, and some are missing; sequencing was by immunoSEQ multiplex PCR. The sample includes about 190,000 clones, less than 80% of them seen just once. The source material was peripheral blood. These receptor sequences come from a woman in her 50s with acute or convalescent COVID-19.

The chain is built from TRBV2 and TRBJ2-7; 7 bases agree with TRBD1. CDR1 and CDR2 from the germline V gene are SNHLY and FYNNEI. Trimming cost V 6 bases and J 5 bases; bases outside gene matches: 10. The CDR3 is made up of 14 amino acids. The CDR3, as DNA: TGTGCCAGCAGAGACACAGGGGTTTCAGACGAGCAGTACTTC. This sequence encodes CASRDTGVSDEQYF.

CDR3 in amino acids: CASSPRGSTDTQYF. CDR3 coding DNA: TGTGCCAGCAGCCCCAGGGGAAGCACAGATACGCAGTATTTT. This sequence joins TRBV11-2 and TRBJ2-3; possible D gene TRBD1, 6 bases. The CDR3 is made up of 14 amino acids. Germline assignment: CDR1 SGHAT and CDR2 FQNNGV. Trimming shortened V by 5 bases and J by 0 bases, and 9 bases separated the two germline ends.

This clone has just a few counts. V usage is TRBV27 and J usage is TRBJ2-6; TRBD1 is a possible D gene (6 bases). The V end was cut by 8 bases, the J end by 1 base, with 15 bases between. CDR1 and CDR2 from the germline V gene are MNHEY and SMNVEV (reference sequence). There are 16 residues in the CDR3. CDR3 in DNA: TGTGCCAGCTGGGGACCCGGACAGTCTGGGGCCAACGTCCTGACTTTC. This codes for CASWGPGQSGANVLTF.

V usage is TRBV28 and J usage is TRBJ1-1, with D possibly matching TRBD1 (6 bases). This CDR3 has 12 amino acids. With 9 bases removed from V and 1 base from J, the gap between germline ends came to 9 bases. The germline CDR1 and CDR2 sequences are MDHEN and SYDVKM. The DNA of the CDR3 is TGTGCCAGTGGACAGCCGAACACTGAAGCTTTCTTT. Translating it yields CASGQPNTEAFF.

This clone was counted between two and nine times. The sample has other DNA sequences that encode this CDR3 too. The rearrangement joins TRBV19 to TRBJ1-1; D call uncertain. Looked up from germline, CDR1 is LNHDA and CDR2 is SQIVND (reference sequence). Trimming took 4 bases from V and 0 from J, leaving 6 bases between them. CDR3 size: 13 residues. CDR3 residues: CASSSNMNTEAFF. The CDR3 DNA reads TGTGCCAGTAGTAGCAACATGAACACTGAAGCTTTCTTT.

The rearrangement uses TRBV27 and TRBJ2-2; D perhaps matches TRBD2 (7 bases). The CDR3 is made up of 15 amino acids. Germline CDR1 MNHEY, CDR2 SMNVEV (reference sequence). V shed 3 bases and J shed 4 bases, with 12 bases lying between them. CDR3 sequence: CASSFGGQITGELFF. In DNA, the CDR3 is TGTGCCAGCAGTTTCGGGGGGCAGATCACCGGGGAGCTGTTTTTT.

V and J are TRBV9 and TRBJ1-2, with TRBD1 matching 7 bases. V was clipped by 3 bases and J by 0 bases; unmatched bases: 5. This CDR3 is built from 15 residues. Germline CDR1 is SGDLS and CDR2 is YYNGEE. The CDR3 protein is CASSAGTVPNYGYTF. In DNA, the CDR3 is TGTGCCAGCAGCGCGGGGACAGTCCCTAACTATGGCTACACCTTC.

The chain has TRBV5-1 and TRBJ2-1, with D perhaps matching TRBD1 (6 bases). The germline V gene encodes CDR1 SGHRS and CDR2 YFSETQ. The CDR3 consists of 15 residues. Between the trimmed V and J ends, which lost 3 bases and 0 bases, there was a span of 10 bases. As DNA, the CDR3 is TGCGCCAGCAGCTCTGGACAGAGCTCCTACAATGAGCAGTTCTTC. Translation gives CASSSGQSSYNEQFF.

The V call is TRBV6-5, the J call TRBJ1-4; the D gene is possibly TRBD1 (5 bases). CDR1 and CDR2 from the germline V gene are MNHEY and SVGAGI. This CDR3 is 14 amino acids long. Trimming left V 5 bases short and J 7 bases short, with 14 bases between. This chain's CDR3 is CASSRQGRGEKLFF. The CDR3 DNA reads TGTGCCAGCAGTCGCCAGGGTCGAGGTGAAAAACTGTTTTTT.